This paragraph reports one T cell receptor beta chain. The antigen is unknown. Only in-frame clones appear in the TCRdb table, and some are missing; sequencing was by immunoSEQ multiplex PCR. Among roughly 860 clones, 80% were seen once, and the ten largest hold around 3.8%. Time point of the sample: 2015-2016 season, pre-vaccination. Cells are cTfh (non-naive CD4+CXCR5+PD-1+), split by ICOS and CD38 into double-positive or double-negative. This specimen comes from a study of follicular helper T cells after annual influenza vaccination. In the study overall: After each seasonal flu vaccination, blood came on days 0, 7 and 28. Findings and limits, study-wide: Most later recoveries of Day 7 ICOS+CD38+ clones were ICOS-CD38- cTfh.

From germline, CDR1 is SGHVS and CDR2 FNYEAQ. The V segment lost 5 bases and the J segment 6 bases; nucleotides outside the gene matches: 8. CDR3 length: 15 residues. This rearrangement joins TRBV7-6 to TRBJ2-3, with TRBD1 matching 10 bases. Sequenced here: CXCR5+ CD38+ circulating T follicular helper cells from blood, sampled on the day of influenza vaccination. As for subset: circulating Tfh, non-naive CD4+CXCR5+PD-1+ (ICOS+CD38+ or ICOS-CD38-). This TCR derives from an adult who received the influenza vaccine. As DNA, the CDR3 is TGTGCCAGCAGCCCAGACAGGGGGCTTTTGGATACGCAGTATTTT. Translated, it gives CASSPDRGLLDTQYF.